The 28 T cell receptor beta chains presented below share a single source sample, sequenced in a study of Ad26.COV2.S vaccination and SARS-CoV-2 variants. Sample treatment: some 20 received Ad26.COV2.S at low or high dose, single or two shots; about five received placebo; per-sample allocation not given. All samples were drawn on day 63, counting from the first vaccine or placebo injection. Assay: immunoSEQ multiplex PCR; the TCRdb copy retains only in-frame clones and omits some. This table has 300,000 to 400,000 clones, 70% to 90% appearing once. The sample was peripheral blood, taken in a trial of Ad26.COV2.S vaccine versus placebo. These TCRs come from a person between 18 and 60 years old who received the Ad26.COV2.S COVID-19 vaccine or a placebo.

The chain has TRBV13 and TRBJ1-1, with D perhaps matching TRBD1 (5 bases). The germline V gene encodes CDR1 PRHDT and CDR2 FYEKMQ (reference sequence). Trimming left V 4 bases short and J 1 base short, with 13 bases between. The CDR3 sequence is 15 residues long. The CDR3: CASSSLGPGNTEAFF. The CDR3 region has the DNA TGTGCCAGCAGCTCCCTGGGGCCGGGGAACACTGAAGCTTTCTTT.

This chain uses TRBV5-1 with TRBJ2-7; 9 nucleotides agree with TRBD1. Unmatched junction bases numbered 2, after V lost 3 bases and J lost 1 base. The germline V gene encodes CDR1 SGHRS and CDR2 YFSETQ. The CDR3 has 14 residues. The CDR3 DNA reads as TGCGCCAGCAGCTGGGGACAGGGTTCCTACGAGCAGTACTTC. The encoded protein is CASSWGQGSYEQYF.

The chain links TRBV4-1 to TRBJ1-6; D is unclear. In germline, CDR1 is MGHRA, CDR2 YSYEKL. CDR3 length equals 12 residues. V was clipped by 3 bases and J by 7 bases, with 4 bases between them. The CDR3 is CASSQANSPLHF. The CDR3 DNA follows: TGCGCCAGCAGCCAGGCAAATTCACCCCTCCACTTT.

J is TRBJ2-7 and V is TRBV5-5; TRBD1 agrees at 7 bases. Germline CDR1 and CDR2: SGHKS and YYEKEE (reference sequence). The CDR3 spans 15 residues. With 4 bases clipped from V and 0 bases from J, the junction kept 7 bases outside the gene matches. CDR3 protein: CASSRDRISSYEQYF. The CDR3, as DNA: TGTGCCAGCAGCCGGGACAGAATCAGCTCCTACGAGCAGTACTTC.

CDR3 in amino acids: CATSRDRGFYEQYF. CDR3 nucleotide sequence: TGTGCCACCAGCAGAGATCGGGGATTTTACGAGCAGTACTTC. The rearrangement links TRBV15 to TRBJ2-7; D is perhaps TRBD2 (5 bases). CDR3 length: 14 residues. Trimming stripped 0 bases from V and 4 bases from J, with 10 bases between. Germline V lookup: CDR1 LNHNV, CDR2 YYDKDF (reference sequence). Variable domain in full (rest from reference TRBV15 and TRBJ2-7): DAMVIQNPRYQVTQFGKPVTLSCSQTLNHNVMYWYQQKSSQAPKLLFHYYDKDFNNEADTPDNFQSRRPNTSFCFLDIRSPGLGDTAMYLCATSRDRGFYEQYFGPGTRLTVT.

The J gene is TRBJ2-1, the V gene TRBV7-8; tentatively, D is TRBD2 (6 bases). The CDR3 runs 18 residues. With 1 base removed from V and 6 bases from J, the gap between germline ends came to 22 bases. Germline V CDR1 and CDR2: SGHVS, FQNEAQ. CDR3 DNA sequence: TGTGCCAGCAGCTTAGTCGGAGTTGGGGGAGGAACGGGCAATGAGCAGTTCTTC. It yields the protein CASSLVGVGGGTGNEQFF.

The chain employs TRBV9 and TRBJ1-6, with 8 bases that match TRBD1. There are 15 residues in the CDR3. With V trimmed by 3 bases and J by 8 bases, 7 bases remained unmatched. Looked up from germline, CDR1 is SGDLS and CDR2 is YYNGEE. The CDR3 is CASSALTGVDSPLHF. CDR3 in DNA: TGTGCCAGCAGCGCATTGACAGGGGTGGATTCACCCCTCCACTTT.

The gene calls are TRBV23-1 and TRBJ1-1; 12 nucleotides agree with TRBD1. TRBV23-1 qualifies as an ORF whose function is uncertain. This CDR3 is built from 18 residues. V trimming: 0 bases; J trimming: 0 bases; junction bases outside the gene matches: 5. For the CDR3, the DNA is TGCGCCAGCAGTCAATCCCGGGACAGGGGGCGAGTGAACACTGAAGCTTTCTTT. This translates into CASSQSRDRGRVNTEAFF.

This chain uses TRBV5-1 with TRBJ2-2; maybe TRBD1 (6 bases). The CDR3 extends over 15 amino acids. Germline assignment: CDR1 SGHRS and CDR2 YFSETQ. Trimming stripped 1 base from V and 5 bases from J, with 12 bases between. The CDR3 loop reads CASSLTLQGTGELFF. For the CDR3, the DNA is TGCGCCAGCAGCTTGACCCTACAGGGAACCGGGGAGCTGTTTTTT.

This chain links TRBV24-1 with TRBJ2-2; D gene unclear. V lost 4 bases and J lost 6, with 11 bases in between. Germline assignment: CDR1 KGHDR and CDR2 SFDVKD. The CDR3 is made up of 14 amino acids. The CDR3 DNA follows: TGTGCCACCAGTGACCCCGTCCTGCCCGGGGAGCTGTTTTTT. Protein product: CATSDPVLPGELFF.

The chain links TRBV5-1 to TRBJ2-7, with D possibly being TRBD2 (5 bases). V was trimmed by 3 bases and J by 6 bases, leaving 13 bases between them. The CDR3 contains 13 residues. Per the germline V gene, CDR1 is SGHRS and CDR2 is YFSETQ. CDR3 coding DNA: TGCGCCAGCAGCTCCCGAACTAGTGGCGAGCAGTACTTC. Its protein product is CASSSRTSGEQYF.

The DNA of the CDR3 is TGTGCCTGGAGGGGGCTGGTGGCCAAAAACATTCAGTACTTC. The encoded protein is CAWRGLVAKNIQYF. V gene TRBV30 combines with J gene TRBJ2-4, with D tentatively TRBD1 (5 bases). The CDR3 consists of 14 residues. The germline V gene has CDR1 GTSNPN and CDR2 SVGIG (reference sequence). With 3 bases removed from V and 1 base from J, the gap between germline ends came to 10 bases. Together with reference TRBV30 and TRBJ2-4, the CDR3 gives the full variable domain: SQTIHQWPATLVQPVGSPLSLECTVEGTSNPNLYWYRQAAGRGLQLLFYSVGIGQISSEVPQNLSASRPQDRQFILSSKKLLLSDSGFYLCAWRGLVAKNIQYFGAGTRLSVL.

The rearrangement joins TRBV3-1 (or the pseudogene TRBV3-2) to TRBJ2-5; D call uncertain. CDR3 length equals 15 residues. Germline CDR1 is LGHDT and CDR2 is YNNKEL (reference sequence). V lost 1 base, J lost 0 bases, and 9 bases lay in between. In DNA form, the CDR3 reads TGTGCCAGCAGCCAAGGTGGAACATACCAAGAGACCCAGTACTTC. Translating it yields CASSQGGTYQETQYF.

This chain links TRBV27 with TRBJ2-3, with D unresolved. Germline-derived CDR1 and CDR2 are MNHEY and SMNVEV (reference sequence). Trimming removed 4 bases from V and 2 bases from J, with 10 bases in between. The CDR3 extends over 14 amino acids. The CDR3 is CASSYRADTDTQYF. For the CDR3, the DNA is TGTGCCAGCAGTTACCGCGCCGACACAGATACGCAGTATTTT.

The J gene is TRBJ2-7, the V gene TRBV28; 7 bases match TRBD2. V was clipped by 4 bases and J by 8 bases; unmatched bases: 17. The CDR3 sequence is 16 residues long. CDR1 is MDHEN, CDR2 SYDVKM, per germline. CDR3 sequence reads: CASSWGGGARSGQQYF. In DNA, the CDR3 is TGTGCCAGCAGTTGGGGGGGAGGGGCCCGGAGCGGGCAGCAGTACTTC.

This clone is a singleton in its sample. The V gene is TRBV7-9, the J gene TRBJ1-2, with a weak D call TRBD1 (6 bases). The CDR3 consists of 14 residues. The V end lost 3 bases, the J end lost 5 bases, and 13 bases lay between the germline ends. Per germline, CDR1 SEHNR and CDR2 FQNEAQ (reference sequence). CDR3 sequence (DNA): TGTGCCAGCAGCTTCACAGGGTTCGGATATGGCTACACCTTC. It translates to CASSFTGFGYGYTF.

The chain combines TRBV27 with TRBJ2-7; TRBD1 matches 7 bases. CDR1 is MNHEY and CDR2 is SMNVEV in the germline V gene (reference sequence). The trim removed 2 bases at V and 5 bases at J, leaving 9 bases unmatched. This CDR3 spans 15 amino acids. CDR3 nucleotides: TGTGCCAGCAGTTTAAGGGACCCGAGGGGGCACGAGCAGTACTTC. Translated: CASSLRDPRGHEQYF.

In its sample, this clone was seen a few times. The rearrangement joins TRBV4-3 to TRBJ1-2; D gene ambiguous. The CDR3 contains 16 residues. Germline V gene lookup returns CDR1 LGHNA and CDR2 YSLEER. Trimming removed 0 bases from V and 4 bases from J, with 15 bases in between. CDR3 amino acids: CASSQDVQQIIYGYTF. The CDR3, as DNA: TGCGCCAGCAGCCAAGACGTCCAGCAGATAATCTATGGCTACACCTTC.

V gene TRBV27 combines with J gene TRBJ2-5; 13 nucleotides match TRBD2. The V gene end was trimmed by 5 bases and the J gene end by 3 bases; junction bases not matched to a gene: 9. Germline V gene sequence: CDR1 MNHEY, CDR2 SMNVEV (reference sequence). CDR3 length: 17 residues. CDR3 bases: TGTGCCAGCAGTCCGGGACTAGCGGGATCCTTGAAAGAGACCCAGTACTTC. Its protein product is CASSPGLAGSLKETQYF.

The CDR3, as DNA: TGTGCCAGCAGCTCCCGTGGGGGGGGAGGGCAGTTAGATACGCAGTATTTT. This codes for CASSSRGGGGQLDTQYF. This chain uses TRBV7-2 with TRBJ2-3, with 7 bases lining up with TRBD2. The germline V gene encodes CDR1 SGHTA and CDR2 FQGNSA. J was trimmed by 5 bases and V by 4 bases; bases with no gene match: 15. The CDR3 runs to 17 residues.

This clone was seen more than once but under ten times. The V gene is TRBV10-1, the J gene TRBJ1-2; 10 positions match TRBD1. In germline, CDR1 is WNHNN, CDR2 SYGVQD (reference sequence). This CDR3 spans 14 amino acids. V lost 2 bases to trimming and J lost 4 bases; unmatched junction nucleotides: 1. The CDR3 sequence: CASSEDRGLYGYTF. CDR3 nucleotides: TGCGCCAGCAGTGAGGACAGGGGGCTCTATGGCTACACCTTC.

Written as DNA, the CDR3 is TGTGCCAGCAGCCCCCCGCAGCGGTCGAACACCGGGGAGCTGTTTTTT. It specifies CASSPPQRSNTGELFF. This chain links TRBV11-2 with TRBJ2-2, with D possibly being TRBD2 (5 bases). Germline CDR1 and CDR2: SGHAT and FQNNGV. V dropped 5 bases and J dropped 0 bases, with 13 bases sitting between them. The CDR3 covers 16 residues.

The rearrangement joins TRBV3-1 (or the pseudogene TRBV3-2) to TRBJ1-6; 9 bases are shared with TRBD1. CDR3 size: 15 residues. J was trimmed by 10 bases and V by 1 base; bases with no gene match: 5. CDR1 and CDR2 from the germline V gene are LGHDT and YNNKEL (reference sequence). The CDR3 region has the DNA TGTGCCAGCAGCCAAGTTCGGACAGGGGACTCACCCCTCCACTTT. This encodes CASSQVRTGDSPLHF.

This chain links TRBV30 with TRBJ2-5; 9 bases align to TRBD1. After removal of 3 bases from V and 6 bases from J, the junction contained 8 bases not matched to a gene. The germline V gene encodes CDR1 GTSNPN and CDR2 SVGIG (reference sequence). The CDR3 extends over 14 amino acids. CDR3 loop: CAWSAGTGSQTQYF. In DNA, the CDR3 is TGTGCCTGGAGCGCCGGGACAGGGAGTCAGACCCAGTACTTC.

The chain has TRBV29-1 and TRBJ2-3; D remains ambiguous. The germline V gene has CDR1 SQVTM and CDR2 ANQGSEA. The CDR3 extends over 12 amino acids. The V gene lost 5 bases and the J gene lost 0 bases, with 6 bases spanning the gap. CDR3 in amino acids: CSVRPSTDTQYF. Written as DNA, the CDR3 is TGCAGCGTTCGTCCTAGCACAGATACGCAGTATTTT.

This chain uses TRBV5-1 with TRBJ2-7; 10 bases line up with TRBD2. Germline V gene data show CDR1 as SGHRS and CDR2 as YFSETQ. The length of the CDR3 is 18 residues. J was trimmed by 0 bases and V by 0 bases; bases with no gene match: 9. In nucleotides, the CDR3 is TGCGCCAGCAGCTTGGCGGCTAGCGGGGGTGCTAGCTCCTACGAGCAGTACTTC. Translated, it gives CASSLAASGGASSYEQYF.

This chain uses TRBV7-9 with TRBJ2-1; D is undetermined. CDR1 is SEHNR, CDR2 FQNEAQ, per germline (reference sequence). Trimming pared 7 bases from V and 7 bases from J, leaving 8 bases between. This CDR3 spans 11 amino acids. The CDR3 DNA is TGTGCCAGCAATTTGGGTAATGAGCAGTTCTTC. Protein product: CASNLGNEQFF.

This clone was counted only a few times. CDR3 protein: CASSLEWGYTEAFF. The CDR3 DNA reads as TGTGCCAGCAGCTTAGAATGGGGGTACACTGAAGCTTTCTTT. V gene TRBV7-9 combines with J gene TRBJ1-1, with D possibly matching TRBD1 (5 bases). The CDR3 has 14 amino acids. The V end lost 1 base, the J end lost 3 bases, and 9 bases lay between the germline ends. Germline V lookup: CDR1 SEHNR, CDR2 FQNEAQ (reference sequence).